A few counts support the clone carrying this TCR beta chain. Its antigen is undetermined. The sample belongs to a study of blood T cells in healthy people across ages. Broader study findings: Unsorted PBMCs prevented conclusive naive versus antigen-experienced comparison. Higher diversity and more naive CD4+ cells were features of long-lived donors, compared to aged donors.

This CDR3 is 18 amino acids long. CDR1 is LGHNA and CDR2 is YNFKEQ in the germline V gene. J was trimmed by 0 bases and V by 2 bases; bases with no gene match: 10. Primers used in a second PCR of roughly 6 to 12 cycles were a sample-barcoded 5' primer and a J-beta primer mix. TCRdb independently ran MiXCR on the 5' RACE reads; one entry per CDR3 protein. The profile shows about 1.8 million distinct CDR3 sequences, just under 50% of them singletons. The chain links TRBV4-2 to TRBJ1-2; 9 nucleotides line up with TRBD1. This sequence originates from a woman in her forties in good health. Sequenced material: blood. This CDR3 is CASSQRRQGVNTNYGYTF. The DNA for the CDR3 is TGTGCCAGCAGCCAACGGAGACAGGGGGTTAATACTAACTATGGCTACACCTTC.